This TCR beta chain is from a study of blood T cell repertoires in COVID-19. On the study more broadly: Researchers got acute and convalescent COVID-19 samples from the United States, Italy and Spain. In each case, the material was cDNA or gDNA derived from T cells, B-cell-depleted T cells, or PBMCs.

The CDR3 contains 14 residues. With 3 bases clipped from V and 11 bases from J, the junction kept 13 bases outside the gene matches. Germline lookup yields CDR1 MNHNS and CDR2 SASEGT. Generated by immunoSEQ multiplex PCR, the TCRdb table keeps only in-frame clones and is missing some. The sample lists 55,000 to 65,000 clones, more than 85% occurring once. The V and J genes are TRBV6-1 and TRBJ2-7, with 7 nucleotides matching TRBD2. Sequenced sample: peripheral blood. The TCR sequence derives from a man aged 60 to 69 with acute or convalescent COVID-19. This chain's CDR3 is CASSDKGGSETEYF. The CDR3 bases are TGTGCCAGCAGTGATAAGGGAGGGTCCGAGACGGAGTACTTC.